The 9 T cell receptor beta chains listed next were all sequenced from one sample in a study of graft-versus-host responses after intestinal transplantation. Data came from immunoSEQ multiplex PCR; TCRdb stores just in-frame clones and leaves some out. The sample gives approximately 15,000 clones, 75% to 85% of which show up once; roughly 18% is in the top ten. Processing released intraepithelial and lamina propria lymphocytes from the graft tissue. This specimen consisted of ileum tissue, obtained 104 days after intestinal transplant. All receptors derive from a human patient who received an intestinal transplant, so some T cells may come from the graft donor.

This chain connects TRBV4-1 to TRBJ1-6, with 10 bases matching TRBD1. The CDR3 sequence is 22 residues long. V gave up 2 bases and J gave up 7 bases; unmatched junction bases: 23. In germline, CDR1 is MGHRA, CDR2 YSYEKL. The CDR3 DNA sequence: TGCGCCAGCAGCCAATTCCTGACCGGGACAGGGGTTTTTCTCCACGGGAATTCACCCCTCCACTTT. It translates to CASSQFLTGTGVFLHGNSPLHF.

The chain uses TRBV2 and TRBJ2-5; D perhaps matches TRBD1 (6 bases). The end of the DNA fits TRBJ2-7 better, so the J call may be wrong. The CDR3 length is 15 residues. Germline loops: CDR1 SNHLY, CDR2 FYNNEI. CDR3 amino acids: CASSDEPARGSEQYF. CDR3 DNA: TGTGCCAGCAGTGACGAGCCAGCGAGGGGGAGCGAGCAGTACTTC.

The V and J genes are TRBV10-3 and TRBJ1-6; 9 bases map to TRBD1. CDR1 is ENHRY and CDR2 is SYGVKD in the germline V gene. CDR3 size: 13 residues. V dropped 9 bases and J dropped 6; count of bases not matched to a gene: 3. CDR3 bases: TGTGCCATAACGGGACAGGGTAATTCACCCCTCCACTTT. Amino acids: CAITGQGNSPLHF.

The sample holds a few counts of this clone. This chain links TRBV5-8 with TRBJ1-2; 8 bases line up with TRBD1. Trimming cost V 8 bases and J 3 bases; bases outside gene matches: 6. The germline gives CDR1 SGHTS, CDR2 YDEGEE. The CDR3 runs 13 residues. This CDR3 is CARGQEEYYGYTF. The CDR3 nucleotides read TGTGCCAGGGGACAGGAAGAGTACTATGGCTACACCTTC.

The rearrangement joins TRBV11-3 to TRBJ2-7, with 7 bases matching TRBD2. Germline lookup yields CDR1 SGHNT and CDR2 YENEEA. J lost 2 bases, V lost 2 bases, and 0 bases had no gene match. The CDR3 extends over 13 amino acids. In DNA, the CDR3 is TGTGCCAGCAGCTTACTAGCGGCCTACGAGCAGTACTTC. Its protein is CASSLLAAYEQYF.

The genes are TRBV7-6 and TRBJ2-7; D is perhaps TRBD2 (5 bases). This CDR3 is built from 16 residues. Germline-derived CDR1 and CDR2 are SGHVS and FNYEAQ. V gave up 3 bases and J gave up 3 bases, with 18 bases separating them. CDR3 sequence reads: CASSFGEKDGIYEQYF. In DNA form, the CDR3 reads TGTGCCAGCAGCTTCGGGGAAAAGGATGGGATCTACGAGCAGTACTTC. Together with reference TRBV7-6 and TRBJ2-7, the CDR3 gives the full variable domain: GAGVSQSPRYKVTKRGQDVALRCDPISGHVSLYWYRQALGQGPEFLTYFNYEAQQDKSGLPNDRFSAERPEGSISTLTIQRTEQRDSAMYRCASSFGEKDGIYEQYFGPGTRLTVT.

This chain joins TRBV7-9 and TRBJ2-7; 8 nucleotides align to TRBD2. The CDR3 covers 15 residues. CDR1 and CDR2 from the germline V gene are SEHNR and FQNEAQ (reference sequence). V shed 3 bases, J shed 3 bases, and the junction held 7 bases outside the gene matches. The CDR3 loop reads CASSFGLATYYEQYF. CDR3 bases: TGTGCCAGCAGCTTTGGACTAGCTACCTACTACGAGCAGTACTTC.

CDR3 loop: CASSLLRQGAPLNTGELFF. The CDR3 nucleotides read TGTGCCAGCAGCTTACTACGACAGGGGGCTCCGCTGAACACCGGGGAGCTGTTTTTT. The chain couples TRBV11-2 to TRBJ2-2; 10 bases are a match to TRBD1. Trimming took 2 bases from V and 1 from J; bases not matched to a gene: 10. The CDR3 covers 19 residues. Germline V gene data show CDR1 as SGHAT and CDR2 as FQNNGV.

The rearrangement links TRBV18 to TRBJ2-2, with TRBD2 matching 9 bases. Unmatched junction bases numbered 9, after V lost 3 bases and J lost 7 bases. The CDR3 spans 16 residues. CDR1 and CDR2 (germline): KGHSH, LQKENI. The CDR3 DNA reads TGTGCCAGCTCACCGTTTAGCGGGAGAAGAGGCGGGGAGCTGTTTTTT. This encodes CASSPFSGRRGGELFF. Supplemented by reference TRBV18 and TRBJ2-2, the full variable domain reads NAGVMQNPRHLVRRRGQEARLRCSPMKGHSHVYWYRQLPEEGLKFMVYLQKENIIDESGMPKERFSAEFPKEGPSILRIQQVVRGDSAAYFCASSPFSGRRGGELFFGEGSRLTVL.